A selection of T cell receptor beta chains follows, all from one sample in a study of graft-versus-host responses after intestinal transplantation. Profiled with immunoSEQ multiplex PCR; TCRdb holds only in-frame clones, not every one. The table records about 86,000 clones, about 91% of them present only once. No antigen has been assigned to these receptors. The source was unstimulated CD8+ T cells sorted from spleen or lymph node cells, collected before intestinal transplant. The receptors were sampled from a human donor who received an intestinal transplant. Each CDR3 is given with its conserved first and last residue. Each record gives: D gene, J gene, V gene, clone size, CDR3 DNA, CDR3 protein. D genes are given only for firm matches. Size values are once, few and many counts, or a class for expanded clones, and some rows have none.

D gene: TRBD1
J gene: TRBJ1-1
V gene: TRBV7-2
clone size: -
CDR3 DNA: TGTGCCAGCAGCTTGGGAACAGGGGGCTGGACTGAAGCTTTCTTT
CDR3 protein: CASSLGTGGWTEAFF

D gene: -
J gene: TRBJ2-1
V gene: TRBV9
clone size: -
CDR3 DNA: TGTGCCAGCAGTCGAGAGGGGGGCGGGGGAATCGATGAGCAGTTCTTC
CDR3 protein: CASSREGGGGIDEQFF

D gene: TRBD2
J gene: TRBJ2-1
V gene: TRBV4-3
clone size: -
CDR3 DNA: TGCGCCAGCAGCTTGGGAGCGGGGTTCCGTTCTTACAATGAGCAGTTCTTC
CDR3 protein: CASSLGAGFRSYNEQFF

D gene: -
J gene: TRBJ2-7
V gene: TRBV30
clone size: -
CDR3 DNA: TGTGCCTGGAGTACCGGACAGGGAGGGGACGAGCAGTACTTC
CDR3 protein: CAWSTGQGGDEQYF

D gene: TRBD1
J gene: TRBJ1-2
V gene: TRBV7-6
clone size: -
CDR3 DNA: TGTGCCAGCAGCGAAACAGGGGGCGCCGGCTACACCTTC
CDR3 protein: CASSETGGAGYTF

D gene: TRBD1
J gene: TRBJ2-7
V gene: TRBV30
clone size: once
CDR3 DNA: TGTGCCTGGAGTGTAGGGACAGGTCCCTACGAGCAGTACTTC
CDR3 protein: CAWSVGTGPYEQYF

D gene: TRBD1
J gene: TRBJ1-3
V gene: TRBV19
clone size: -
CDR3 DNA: TGTGCCAGTAGTCTCGGGACAGCCCGTGGAAACACCATATATTTT
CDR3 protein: CASSLGTARGNTIYF

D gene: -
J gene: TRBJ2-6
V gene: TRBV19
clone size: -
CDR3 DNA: TGTGCCAGTAGTATTATCGCTGGGGCCAACGTCCTGACTTTC
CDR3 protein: CASSIIAGANVLTF

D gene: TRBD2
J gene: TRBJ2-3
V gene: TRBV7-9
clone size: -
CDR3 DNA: TGTGCCAGTTCTAGCGGGGGCCCAGATACGCAGTATTTT
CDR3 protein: CASSSGGPDTQYF

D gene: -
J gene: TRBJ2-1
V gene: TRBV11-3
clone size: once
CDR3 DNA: TGTGCCAGCAGCGAGTCAAACAATGAGCAGTTCTTC
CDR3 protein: CASSESNNEQFF

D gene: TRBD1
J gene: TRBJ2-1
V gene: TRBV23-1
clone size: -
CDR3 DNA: TGCGCCAGCAGTCAATCGCCGGGACAGGGTTGCAATGAGCAGTTCTTC
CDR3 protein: CASSQSPGQGCNEQFF

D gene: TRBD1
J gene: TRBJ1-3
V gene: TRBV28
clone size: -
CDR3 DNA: TGTGCCAGCAGTTTACTGACAGGGTCCGGAAACACCATATATTTT
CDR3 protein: CASSLLTGSGNTIYF

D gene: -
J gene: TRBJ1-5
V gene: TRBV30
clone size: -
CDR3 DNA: TGTGCCTGGAGCCCCCGGACAGTAGATGTCAATCAGCCCCAGCATTTT
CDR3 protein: CAWSPRTVDVNQPQHF

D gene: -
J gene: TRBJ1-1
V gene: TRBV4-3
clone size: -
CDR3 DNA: TGCGCCAGCAGTAGTTTCCTTGGGGCGAGGACTGAAGCTTTCTTT
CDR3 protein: CASSSFLGARTEAFF

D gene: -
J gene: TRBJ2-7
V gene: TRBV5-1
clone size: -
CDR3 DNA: TGCGCCAGCAGCTTGGGGCAGTTTTACGAGCAGTACTTC
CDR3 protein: CASSLGQFYEQYF

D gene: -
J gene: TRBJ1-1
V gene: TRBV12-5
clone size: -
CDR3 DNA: TGTGCTAGTGGTTTGGTACCCGGGTCTGAAGCTTTCTTT
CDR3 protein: CASGLVPGSEAFF

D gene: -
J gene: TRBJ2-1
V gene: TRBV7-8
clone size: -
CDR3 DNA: TGTGCCAGCAGCTTAGCCCCGGGGTCTGAGCAGTTCTTC
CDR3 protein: CASSLAPGSEQFF

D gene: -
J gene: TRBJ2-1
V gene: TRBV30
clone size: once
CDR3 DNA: TGTGCCTGGGGGGGGTCCTACAATGAGCAGTTCTTC
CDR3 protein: CAWGGSYNEQFF

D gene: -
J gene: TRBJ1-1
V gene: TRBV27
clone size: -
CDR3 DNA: TGTGCCAGCAGTGGACAAACGATGAACACTGAAGCTTTCTTT
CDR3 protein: CASSGQTMNTEAFF

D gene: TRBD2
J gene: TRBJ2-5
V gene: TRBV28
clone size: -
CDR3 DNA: TGTGCCAGCAGTCCCCAAGCGGGAAAGGGGGAGACCCAGTACTTC
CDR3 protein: CASSPQAGKGETQYF

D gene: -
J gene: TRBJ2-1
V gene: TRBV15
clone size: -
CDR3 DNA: TGTGCCACCAGCAGTGAGGATTACAATGAGCAGTTCTTC
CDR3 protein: CATSSEDYNEQFF

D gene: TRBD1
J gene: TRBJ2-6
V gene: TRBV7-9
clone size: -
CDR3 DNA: TGTGCCAGCAGCTACCGACAGGGGGCGAAGGCTGGGGCCAACGTCCTGACTTTC
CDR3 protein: CASSYRQGAKAGANVLTF

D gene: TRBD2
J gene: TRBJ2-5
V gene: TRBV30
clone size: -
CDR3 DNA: TGTGCCTGGGGGAGGGGAGCGGGGGTAGAGACCCAGTACTTC
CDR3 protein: CAWGRGAGVETQYF

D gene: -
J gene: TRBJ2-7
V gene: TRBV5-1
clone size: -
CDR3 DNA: TGCGCCAGCAGCTTGGTTTCCAGCTCCTACGAGCAGTACTTC
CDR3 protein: CASSLVSSSYEQYF

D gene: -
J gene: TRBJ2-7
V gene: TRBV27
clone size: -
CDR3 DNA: TGTGCCAGCAGTTTGACAGGTTCGAGCTCCTACGAGCAGTACTTC
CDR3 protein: CASSLTGSSSYEQYF

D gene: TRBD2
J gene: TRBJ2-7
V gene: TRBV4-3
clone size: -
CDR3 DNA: TGCGCCAGCAGCCAAGACACGGCTAGCGGGAGTTACGAGCAGTACTTC
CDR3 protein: CASSQDTASGSYEQYF

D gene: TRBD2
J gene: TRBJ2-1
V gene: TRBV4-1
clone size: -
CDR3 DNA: TGCGCCAGCAGTGGCCTAGCGGGAGGGAGGCTCGATGAGCAGTTCTTC
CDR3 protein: CASSGLAGGRLDEQFF

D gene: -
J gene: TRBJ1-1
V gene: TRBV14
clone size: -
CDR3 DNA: TGTGCCAGCAGCCAAGTCTCGGGGAACGGGCCGAACACTGAAGCTTTCTTT
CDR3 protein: CASSQVSGNGPNTEAFF

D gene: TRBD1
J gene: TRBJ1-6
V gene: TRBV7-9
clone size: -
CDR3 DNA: TGTGCCAGCAGCGGGGGGACAGGCCGAAGCTCCTATAATTCACCCCTCCACTTT
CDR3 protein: CASSGGTGRSSYNSPLHF

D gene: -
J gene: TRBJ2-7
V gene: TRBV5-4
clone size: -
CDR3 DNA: TGTGCCAGCAGCTTGGATGGGACTGCTTCCTACGAGCAGTACTTC
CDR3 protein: CASSLDGTASYEQYF

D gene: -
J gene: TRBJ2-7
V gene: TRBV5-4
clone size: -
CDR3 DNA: TGTGCCAGCAGCTTGGGGGTAGAGGGCTACGAGCAGTACTTC
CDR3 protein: CASSLGVEGYEQYF

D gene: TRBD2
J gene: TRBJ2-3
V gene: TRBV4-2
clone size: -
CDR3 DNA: TGTGCCAGCAGCCGCCTGGGACTAGCGGGGTTCACAGATACGCAGTATTTT
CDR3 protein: CASSRLGLAGFTDTQYF

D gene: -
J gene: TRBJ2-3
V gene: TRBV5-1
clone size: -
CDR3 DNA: TGCGCCAGCAGCATCACCCGTGAAGCGGTAGCAGATACGCAGTATTTT
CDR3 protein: CASSITREAVADTQYF

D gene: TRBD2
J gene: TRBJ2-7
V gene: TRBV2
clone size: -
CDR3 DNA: TGTGCCAGCAGTGAGGTAGCGGGGGGTACCTACGAGCAGTACTTC
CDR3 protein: CASSEVAGGTYEQYF

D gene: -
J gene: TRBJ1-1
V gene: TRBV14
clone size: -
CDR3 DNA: TGTGCCAGCAGCCTCATGGCAGGGAACACTGAAGCTTTCTTT
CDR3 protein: CASSLMAGNTEAFF

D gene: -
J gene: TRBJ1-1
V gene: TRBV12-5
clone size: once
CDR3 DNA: TGTGCTAGTGGTTTGTCCTCAAACCTACCGAACACTGAAGCTTTCTTT
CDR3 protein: CASGLSSNLPNTEAFF

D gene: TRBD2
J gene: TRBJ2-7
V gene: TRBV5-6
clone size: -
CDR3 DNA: TGTGCCAGCAGCTCCGGGACTAGTTACGAGCAGTACTTC
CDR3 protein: CASSSGTSYEQYF

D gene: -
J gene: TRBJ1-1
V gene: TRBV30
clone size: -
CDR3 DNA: TGTGCCTGGGACATTTGGGACACCTTGAACACTGAAGCTTTCTTT
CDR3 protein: CAWDIWDTLNTEAFF

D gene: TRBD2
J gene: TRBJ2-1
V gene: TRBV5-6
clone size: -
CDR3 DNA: TGTGCCAGCAGCTTGGGGGCTAGCGGGAGTGGGGCTGAGCAGTTCTTC
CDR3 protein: CASSLGASGSGAEQFF

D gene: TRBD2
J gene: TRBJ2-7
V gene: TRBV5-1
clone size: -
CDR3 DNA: TGCGCCAGCACTAGCGGGGGGGCCTACGAGCAGTACTTC
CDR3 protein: CASTSGGAYEQYF